A selection of T cell receptor beta chains follows, all from one sample in a study of T cell repertoires in aging, cancer and after chemotherapy. Using its own MiXCR run on the multiplex PCR reads, TCRdb lists one record per CDR3 protein. The sample yields over 10,000 distinct CDR3 sequences, about 25% seen once. Sequencing used blood. The receptor source for this set is a human donor in good health. CDR3s include the opening cysteine and the closing phenylalanine or tryptophan. Each record gives: J gene, clone size, V gene, D gene, CDR3 protein, CDR3 DNA. A D gene is named only where the DNA matches it firmly. Where a row states a size, it is once, few, many or the class of an expanded clone; other rows omit it.

TRBJ1-5 | - | TRBV20-1 | - | CSAGGRINQPQHF | TGCAGTGCTGGGGGACGGATCAATCAGCCCCAGCATTTT
TRBJ1-2 | medium-sized | TRBV29-1 | - | CSVVLFGRAYGYTF | TGCAGCGTTGTATTGTTTGGCAGGGCCTATGGCTACACCTTC
TRBJ2-2 | - | TRBV15 | TRBD1 | CATSRVPGGNTGELFF | TGTGCCACCAGCAGAGTACCAGGGGGGAACACCGGGGAGCTGTTTTTT
TRBJ1-6 | few | TRBV19 | - | CASSQDRGRNSPLHF | TGTGCCAGTAGTCAGGACAGAGGTCGGAATTCACCCCTCCACTTT
TRBJ1-2 | few | TRBV19 | TRBD1 | CASSLTNRGSYGYTF | TGTGCCAGTAGCCTAACAAACAGGGGTTCCTATGGCTACACCTTC
TRBJ2-5 | - | TRBV6-6 | - | CASKKRRGETQYF | TGTGCCAGCAAGAAAAGGCGAGGGGAGACCCAGTACTTC
TRBJ1-3 | few | TRBV4-1 | - | CASSQEGNTIYF | TGCGCCAGCAGCCAAGAAGGAAACACCATATATTTT
TRBJ1-5 | few | TRBV6-2/TRBV6-3 | - | CASSYGTRRSAVASDGSNQPQHF | TGTGCCAGCAGTTACGGGACAAGGCGTTCCGCCGTGGCCTCAGATGGTAGCAATCAGCCCCAGCATTTT
TRBJ2-6 | - | TRBV6-7 | TRBD1 | CTSRGSRGLGANVLTF | TGTACCAGCAGGGGGTCCAGGGGGCTTGGGGCCAACGTCCTGACTTTC
TRBJ1-3 | - | TRBV20-1 | - | CSAGGWGGDGNTIYF | TGCAGTGCTGGAGGCTGGGGGGGCGATGGAAACACCATATATTTT
TRBJ1-1 | few | TRBV5-1 | TRBD1 | CASSLGAGGWMNTEAFF | TGCGCCAGCAGCCTCGGGGCAGGGGGTTGGATGAACACTGAAGCTTTCTTT
TRBJ2-3 | - | TRBV4-3 | TRBD2 | CASSQGGTSIADTQYF | TGCGCCAGCAGCCAAGGTGGGACTAGTATCGCAGATACGCAGTATTTT
TRBJ2-2 | few | TRBV5-4 | - | CASSPGGSLTFGELFF | TGTGCCAGCAGCCCTGGCGGGTCACTAACTTTCGGGGAGCTGTTTTTT
TRBJ2-5 | - | TRBV29-1 | TRBD2 | CSVGDGTNRRETQYF | TGCAGCGTCGGCGACGGGACTAACCGAAGGGAGACCCAGTACTTC
TRBJ1-2 | few | TRBV18 | - | CASSSDRSGYTF | TGTGCCAGCTCATCAGACAGGTCTGGCTACACCTTC
TRBJ2-1 | - | TRBV27 | - | CASSLMGFPSYNEQFF | TGTGCCAGCAGTTTAATGGGGTTCCCTTCCTACAATGAGCAGTTCTTC
TRBJ2-3 | few | TRBV19 | - | CASIGSNTDTQYF | TGTGCCAGTATCGGGTCCAACACAGATACGCAGTATTTT
TRBJ2-6 | many | TRBV7-2 | - | CASSLGGGSGANVLTF | TGTGCCAGCAGCTTAGGTGGCGGATCTGGGGCCAACGTCCTGACTTTC
TRBJ2-3 | - | TRBV25-1 | TRBD2 | CASRASSGGRTDTQYF | TGTGCCAGCAGGGCATCTAGCGGAGGGCGCACAGATACGCAGTATTTT
TRBJ2-5 | - | TRBV20-1 | TRBD1 | CSASPTGSRETQYF | TGCAGTGCTAGTCCGACAGGGTCCCGGGAGACCCAGTACTTC
TRBJ2-1 | few | TRBV4-2 | - | CASSQDRQGGNEQFF | TGTGCCAGCAGCCAAGATAGGCAGGGTGGGAATGAGCAGTTCTTC
TRBJ2-7 | many | TRBV7-2 | - | CASSSRDTYEQYF | TGTGCCAGCAGTAGCCGGGACACCTACGAGCAGTACTTC
TRBJ2-7 | - | TRBV28 | TRBD2 | CASSLLAGSREQYF | TGTGCCAGCAGTTTACTAGCGGGTTCGCGGGAGCAGTACTTC
TRBJ2-7 | - | TRBV4-3 | - | CASSQVNRASYEQYF | TGCGCCAGCAGCCAAGTAAACCGGGCGTCCTACGAGCAGTACTTC
TRBJ1-2 | many | TRBV20-1 | - | CSARTVYGYTF | TGCAGTGCCCGGACAGTCTATGGCTACACCTTC
TRBJ2-2 | - | TRBV2 | TRBD2 | CASSPSGIVTGELFF | TGTGCCAGCAGTCCTAGCGGGATAGTCACCGGGGAGCTGTTTTTT
TRBJ2-2 | many | TRBV12-3/TRBV12-4 | TRBD2 | CASSLVAASGTSGELFF | TGTGCCAGCAGTTTAGTTGCAGCCAGCGGGACGTCCGGGGAGCTGTTTTTT
TRBJ1-1 | - | TRBV12-3/TRBV12-4 | - | CASSADSVVVRNTEAFF | TGTGCCAGCAGCGCTGACTCTGTGGTGGTGAGGAACACTGAAGCTTTCTTT
TRBJ1-5 | - | TRBV2 | - | CASSKTRDTYQPQHF | TGTGCCAGCAGTAAAACCCGGGACACGTATCAGCCCCAGCATTTT
TRBJ2-1 | few | TRBV29-1 | - | CSVETEHIRTWNEQFF | TGCAGCGTTGAAACGGAGCACATCCGGACTTGGAATGAGCAGTTCTTC
TRBJ2-3 | - | TRBV5-5 | TRBD2 | CASRTNQRGSTDTQYF | TGTGCCAGCAGAACGAATCAGCGGGGGAGCACAGATACGCAGTATTTT
TRBJ1-2 | few | TRBV12-3/TRBV12-4 | - | CASSLARGADGYTF | TGTGCCAGCAGTTTAGCTAGGGGCGCCGATGGCTACACCTTC
TRBJ2-4 | once | TRBV27 | - | CASSLGVRGNIQYF | TGTGCCAGCAGTTTAGGGGTAAGGGGGAACATTCAGTACTTC